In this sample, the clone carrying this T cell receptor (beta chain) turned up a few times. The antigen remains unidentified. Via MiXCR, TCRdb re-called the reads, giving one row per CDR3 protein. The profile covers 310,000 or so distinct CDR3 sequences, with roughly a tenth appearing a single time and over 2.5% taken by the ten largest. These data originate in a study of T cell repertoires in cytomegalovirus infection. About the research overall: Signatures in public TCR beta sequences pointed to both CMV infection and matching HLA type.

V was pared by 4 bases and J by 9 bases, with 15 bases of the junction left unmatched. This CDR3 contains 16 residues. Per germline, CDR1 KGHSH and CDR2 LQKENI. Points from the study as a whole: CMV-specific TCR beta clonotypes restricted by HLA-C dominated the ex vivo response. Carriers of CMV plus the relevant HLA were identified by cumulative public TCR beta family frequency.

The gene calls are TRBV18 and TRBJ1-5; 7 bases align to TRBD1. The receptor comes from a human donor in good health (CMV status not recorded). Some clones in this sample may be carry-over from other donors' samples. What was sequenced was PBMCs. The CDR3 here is CASSQGPGTALRPQHF. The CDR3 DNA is TGTGCCAGCTCACAAGGACCCGGGACAGCCCTAAGGCCCCAGCATTTT.